Sequencing of this T cell receptor (beta chain) was carried out in a study of blood T cell repertoires in COVID-19. Generated by immunoSEQ multiplex PCR, the TCRdb table keeps only in-frame clones and is missing some. This table has around 280,000 clones, about 83% appearing once. Germline assignment: CDR1 SGHTA and CDR2 FQGNSA. V lost 5 bases and J 0 bases, leaving 14 bases between the germline ends. This CDR3 contains 15 residues. Material for sequencing was PBMCs or T cells enriched from blood (not recorded which). The sequence derives from a woman between 40 and 55 years old who had recovered from COVID-19. The genes are TRBV7-2 and TRBJ2-7; TRBD1 is a possible D gene (6 bases). The CDR3 DNA reads as TGTGCCAGCAGCCCAGACAGGCTCAGCTCCTACGAGCAGTACTTC. Translating it yields CASSPDRLSSYEQYF.